A single T cell receptor beta chain is shown here with its context. The antigen remains unidentified. V lost 8 bases and J lost 0, with 11 bases in between. The CDR3 loop spans 13 amino acids. Per germline, CDR1 SEHNR and CDR2 FQNEAQ (reference sequence). The sample belongs to a study of cytomegalovirus exposure and HLA in healthy donors. Overall study results and limits: Presence/absence analyses assumed roughly uniform sequencing depth across donors. Testing in vitro showed three CMV-associated chains specific for CMV antigens. V- and J-gene trimming in TCR beta was tied to a missense DCLRE1C variant by an analysis performed later.

PCR amplification relied on 60 Vbeta primers (plus 13 Jbeta primers). Some clones are missing from TCRdb's copy, which holds only in-frame ones; the method was immunoSEQ multiplex PCR. The sample holds some 150,000 clones, 82% seen once. This chain joins TRBV7-9 and TRBJ2-7; D unclear. Input material: PBMCs. The clonotype originates from a woman aged 45-65 years in good health and CMV-seropositive. The CDR3 sequence is CASSRGSSYEQYF. The CDR3 bases are TGTGCCAGCTCTAGAGGCAGCTCCTACGAGCAGTACTTC.